What follows are 22 T cell receptor beta chains derived from one specimen sequenced in a study of cytomegalovirus exposure and HLA in healthy donors. The data were produced by immunoSEQ multiplex PCR, yet TCRdb's version contains in-frame clones alone and is incomplete. Of 150,000 to 200,000 clones in the sample, nearly 90% were seen once. The sequenced material came from PBMCs. These receptors were taken from a man aged 18 to 29 in good health and CMV-seropositive.

The V gene is TRBV4-1, the J gene TRBJ2-1, with 8 bases matching TRBD2. Germline V gene lookup returns CDR1 MGHRA and CDR2 YSYEKL. V gave up 1 base and J gave up 10 bases; unmatched junction bases: 18. The CDR3 totals 18 residues. The CDR3 region has the DNA TGCGCCAGCAGCCAAGGGAGGGGAGCGGGAGTCAGGATCGGGGAGCAGTTCTTC. It specifies CASSQGRGAGVRIGEQFF.

The chain links TRBV6-5 to TRBJ2-6; D not certain. Trimming pared 4 bases from V and 4 bases from J, leaving 11 bases between. This CDR3 spans 15 amino acids. Germline V gives CDR1 MNHEY, CDR2 SVGAGI. This CDR3 is CASSLTVEGANVLTF. CDR3 DNA sequence: TGTGCCAGCAGTTTAACAGTCGAGGGGGCCAACGTCCTGACTTTC.

This chain uses TRBV5-1 with TRBJ2-7, with 10 bases fitting TRBD1. CDR1 and CDR2 (germline): SGHRS, YFSETQ. This CDR3 spans 16 amino acids. The V gene end was trimmed by 0 bases and the J gene end by 2 bases; junction bases not matched to a gene: 5. The CDR3 bases are TGCGCCAGCAGCTTGGGACAGGGGGCGCAGACCTACGAGCAGTACTTC. Translated: CASSLGQGAQTYEQYF. Looking up the rest from reference TRBV5-1 and TRBJ2-7 gives the full variable domain: KAGVTQTPRYLIKTRGQQVTLSCSPISGHRSVSWYQQTPGQGLQFLFEYFSETQRNKGNFPGRFSGRQFSNSRSEMNVSTLELGDSALYLCASSLGQGAQTYEQYFGPGTRLTVT.

CDR3 sequence reads: CASTTTYSRNEKLFF. For the CDR3, the DNA is TGTGCCAGTACTACCACGTACAGCAGAAATGAAAAACTGTTTTTT. The rearrangement uses TRBV19 and TRBJ1-4, with D unresolved. This CDR3 has 15 amino acids. Trimming shortened V by 7 bases and J by 5 bases, and 17 bases separated the two germline ends. Germline-derived CDR1 and CDR2 are LNHDA and SQIVND (reference sequence).

The chain recombines TRBV15 with TRBJ2-7; 7 bases fit TRBD1. From germline, CDR1 is LNHNV and CDR2 YYDKDF (reference sequence). V gave up 5 bases and J gave up 5 bases; unmatched junction bases: 6. This CDR3 has 13 amino acids. CDR3 amino acids: CATSGTGDDEQYF. The CDR3 bases are TGTGCCACCAGCGGAACAGGGGACGACGAGCAGTACTTC.

The genes are TRBV6-5 and TRBJ2-5; no clear D. The ends were cut back, 4 bases at V and 1 base at J, with 7 bases in the middle. CDR3 size: 13 residues. Germline CDR1 MNHEY, CDR2 SVGAGI. CDR3 nucleotides: TGTGCCAGCAGTTTGGCACGCCAAGAGACCCAGTACTTC. This codes for CASSLARQETQYF.

This rearrangement joins TRBV28 to TRBJ1-2; D ambiguous. Trimming stripped 6 bases from V and 4 bases from J, with 21 bases between. The CDR3 consists of 16 residues. Germline CDR1 and CDR2: MDHEN and SYDVKM. The DNA of the CDR3 is TGTGCCAGCAGCCCCCCACAACGTCCTTCGTTCTATGGCTACACCTTC. Its translation: CASSPPQRPSFYGYTF.

The chain has TRBV11-2 and TRBJ1-4, with 7 bases that match TRBD1. The V segment lost 3 bases and the J segment 7 bases; nucleotides outside the gene matches: 5. Germline V CDR1 and CDR2: SGHAT, FQNNGV. This CDR3 has 14 residues. The CDR3: CASSFRAGGEKLFF. The CDR3 DNA follows: TGTGCCAGCAGCTTTAGGGCAGGGGGTGAAAAACTGTTTTTT.

This clone appeared a few times. The rearrangement links TRBV5-1 to TRBJ2-7; 8 positions match TRBD1. Germline values: CDR1 SGHRS, CDR2 YFSETQ. Trimming cost V 5 bases and J 3 bases; bases outside gene matches: 4. This CDR3 comprises 13 residues. The CDR3 loop is CASSSGTGYEQYF. In DNA, the CDR3 is TGCGCCAGCAGTTCCGGGACAGGCTACGAGCAGTACTTC.

This chain uses TRBV28 with TRBJ2-7; tentative D call: TRBD1 (6 bases). This CDR3 comprises 13 residues. Germline V gives CDR1 MDHEN, CDR2 SYDVKM. With 3 bases removed from V and 5 bases from J, the gap between germline ends came to 11 bases. In DNA, the CDR3 is TGTGCCAGCAGTTTCCGAGGGGGAAACGAGCAGTACTTC. It specifies CASSFRGGNEQYF.

The sample holds one count of this clone. The chain carries TRBV5-1 and TRBJ2-1; 8 bases align to TRBD2. Germline values: CDR1 SGHRS, CDR2 YFSETQ. This CDR3 has 14 amino acids. The junction had 9 bases not matched to a gene; V was cut back by 6 bases and J by 7 bases. The CDR3 coding sequence is TGCGCCAGCAAAGTAGCGGGGTCAGGTAATGAGCAGTTCTTC. It is translated as CASKVAGSGNEQFF.

The chain couples TRBV4-1 to TRBJ1-2; TRBD1 aligns across 8 bases. The CDR3 is made up of 15 amino acids. In germline, CDR1 is MGHRA, CDR2 YSYEKL. Losses at the gene ends were 4 bases for V and 2 bases for J; bases not matched to a gene: 6. The DNA of the CDR3 is TGCGCCAGCAGCCTTTCCCGGGACAGGAACTATGGCTACACCTTC. It specifies CASSLSRDRNYGYTF.

This chain uses TRBV19 with TRBJ1-5; 8 bases agree with TRBD1. The CDR3 is made up of 15 amino acids. CDR1 is LNHDA, CDR2 SQIVND, per germline (reference sequence). The J segment lost 6 bases and the V segment lost 5 bases, leaving 9 bases of the junction unmatched. The CDR3 DNA reads as TGTGCCAGTAGTCCCGAGGACAGGGATTTTCAGCCCCAGCATTTT. Translating it yields CASSPEDRDFQPQHF. Filled out from reference TRBV19 and TRBJ1-5, the complete variable domain reads DGGITQSPKYLFRKEGQNVTLSCEQNLNHDAMYWYRQDPGQGLRLIYYSQIVNDFQKGDIAEGYSVSREKKESFPLTVTSAQKNPTAFYLCASSPEDRDFQPQHFGDGTRLSIL.

The chain has TRBV28 and TRBJ1-4; 11 nucleotides match TRBD1. V shed 0 bases, J shed 7 bases, and the junction held 4 bases outside the gene matches. CDR3 length equals 16 residues. Germline V gene lookup returns CDR1 MDHEN and CDR2 SYDVKM. The CDR3 here is CASSLWGTGGGEKLFF. In DNA form, the CDR3 reads TGTGCCAGCAGTTTATGGGGGACAGGGGGTGGTGAAAAACTGTTTTTT.

The chain employs TRBV5-1 and TRBJ2-6; no firm D call. This CDR3 comprises 15 residues. The V gene's germline CDR1 is SGHRS and CDR2 YFSETQ. Trimming took 4 bases from V and 0 from J, leaving 8 bases between them. Here the CDR3 reads CASSLSTSGANVLTF. DNA for the CDR3: TGCGCCAGCAGCCTTAGCACCTCTGGGGCCAACGTCCTGACTTTC.

The chain uses TRBV6-4 and TRBJ1-5; perhaps TRBD1 as D (5 bases). Trimming took 11 bases from V and 4 from J, leaving 12 bases between them. The CDR3 contains 12 residues. CDR1 and CDR2 from the germline V gene are MRHNA and SNTAGT. In DNA, the CDR3 is TGTGCCGGTGGACAATGTAATCAGCCCCAGCATTTT. Its protein product is CAGGQCNQPQHF.

Notes on this clone: This same CDR3 is encoded by further DNA sequences in the sample. The V and J genes are TRBV20-1 and TRBJ1-2; TRBD1 aligns across 7 bases. Germline CDR1 DFQATT, CDR2 SNEGSKA (reference sequence). The CDR3 sequence is 11 residues long. V lost 6 bases to trimming and J lost 4 bases; unmatched junction nucleotides: 2. Here the CDR3 reads CSASGGYGYTF. The DNA for the CDR3 is TGCAGTGCCTCAGGGGGCTATGGCTACACCTTC.

This clone was picked up a small number of times. V gene TRBV5-4 combines with J gene TRBJ1-2, with 8 bases fitting TRBD1. The V segment lost 2 bases and the J segment 4 bases; nucleotides outside the gene matches: 4. Germline assignment: CDR1 SGHNT and CDR2 YYREEE (reference sequence). The CDR3 spans 14 residues. CDR3 amino acids: CASSFQGAPYGYTF. The DNA for the CDR3 is TGTGCCAGCAGCTTCCAGGGGGCACCCTATGGCTACACCTTC. Full variable domain (outside the CDR3, taken from reference TRBV5-4 and TRBJ1-2): ETGVTQSPTHLIKTRGQQVTLRCSSQSGHNTVSWYQQALGQGPQFIFQYYREEENGRGNFPPRFSGLQFPNYSSELNVNALELDDSALYLCASSFQGAPYGYTFGSGTRLTVV.

Regarding this clone: One junction end does not reproduce the germline sequence, and a read error may be involved. The chain is built from TRBV29-1 and TRBJ2-2; 8 bases map to TRBD2. This CDR3 region has 15 residues. Germline-derived CDR1 and CDR2 are SQVTM and ANQGSEA. The CDR3 is CSVVSGLAGHRGAVF. The CDR3 bases are TGCAGCGTTGTATCCGGACTAGCAGGACACCGGGGAGCTGTTTTT.

This clone was counted a single time. The rearrangement joins TRBV7-8 to TRBJ2-5, with 7 nucleotides matching TRBD1. Per the germline V gene, CDR1 is SGHVS and CDR2 is FQNEAQ. V gave up 5 bases and J gave up 5 bases; unmatched junction bases: 8. CDR3 length: 14 residues. The CDR3 DNA sequence: TGTGCCAGCAGCCCTAACAGGGGAAGTGAGACCCAGTACTTC. It specifies CASSPNRGSETQYF.

V and J are TRBV6-7 and TRBJ1-2; D remains unclear. TRBV6-7 is placed among ORFs of uncertain function. The CDR3 length is 13 residues. The V and J ends lost 7 bases and 7 bases respectively, with 16 bases between them. CDR3 nucleotides: TGTGCCAGCATCGCCAGTGCTCCGGGTGGCTACACCTTC. This sequence encodes CASIASAPGGYTF.

The J gene is TRBJ2-1, the V gene TRBV6-5; TRBD1 agrees at 8 bases. Looked up from germline, CDR1 is MNHEY and CDR2 is SVGAGI. The V segment lost 0 bases and the J segment 2 bases; nucleotides outside the gene matches: 3. The CDR3 contains 16 residues. The CDR3 DNA reads as TGTGCCAGCAGTTACTCAATGACAGGGGCCTACAATGAGCAGTTCTTC. It is translated as CASSYSMTGAYNEQFF.